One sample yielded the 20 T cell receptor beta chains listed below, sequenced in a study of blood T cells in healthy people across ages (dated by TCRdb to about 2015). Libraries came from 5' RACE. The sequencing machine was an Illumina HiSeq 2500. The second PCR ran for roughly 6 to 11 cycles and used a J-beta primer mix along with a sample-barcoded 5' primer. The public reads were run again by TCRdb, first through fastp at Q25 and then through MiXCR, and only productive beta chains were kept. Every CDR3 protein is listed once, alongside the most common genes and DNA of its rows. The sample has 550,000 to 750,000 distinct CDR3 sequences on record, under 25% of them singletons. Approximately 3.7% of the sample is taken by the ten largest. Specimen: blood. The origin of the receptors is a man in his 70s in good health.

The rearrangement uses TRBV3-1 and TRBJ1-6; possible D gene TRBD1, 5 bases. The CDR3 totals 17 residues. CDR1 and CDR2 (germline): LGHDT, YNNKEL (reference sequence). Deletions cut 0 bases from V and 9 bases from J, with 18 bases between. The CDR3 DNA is TGTGCCAGCAGCCAAGACACCGGTCTGGGGGGGGGTTCACCCCTCCACTTT. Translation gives CASSQDTGLGGGSPLHF.

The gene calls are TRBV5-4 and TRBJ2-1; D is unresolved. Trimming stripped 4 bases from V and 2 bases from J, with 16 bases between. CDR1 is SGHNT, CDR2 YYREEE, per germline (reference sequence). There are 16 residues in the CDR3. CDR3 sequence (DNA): TGTGCCAGCAGCAGGGAACAATATGAGGCCTACAATGAGCAGTTCTTC. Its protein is CASSREQYEAYNEQFF. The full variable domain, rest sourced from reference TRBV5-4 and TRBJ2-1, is ETGVTQSPTHLIKTRGQQVTLRCSSQSGHNTVSWYQQALGQGPQFIFQYYREEENGRGNFPPRFSGLQFPNYSSELNVNALELDDSALYLCASSREQYEAYNEQFFGPGTRLTVL.

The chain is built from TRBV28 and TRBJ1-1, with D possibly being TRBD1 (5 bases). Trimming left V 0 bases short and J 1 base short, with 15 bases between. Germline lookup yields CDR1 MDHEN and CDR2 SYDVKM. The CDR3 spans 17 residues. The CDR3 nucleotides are TGTGCCAGCAGTTTATGGGGCAGGGCCTTACCGAACACTGAAGCTTTCTTT. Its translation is CASSLWGRALPNTEAFF.

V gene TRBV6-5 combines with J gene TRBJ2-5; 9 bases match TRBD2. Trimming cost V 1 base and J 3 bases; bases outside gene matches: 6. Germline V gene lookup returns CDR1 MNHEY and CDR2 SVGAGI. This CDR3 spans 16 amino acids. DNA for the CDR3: TGTGCCAGCAGTTACTTTGGGACTAGCAAGGAAGAGACCCAGTACTTC. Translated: CASSYFGTSKEETQYF.

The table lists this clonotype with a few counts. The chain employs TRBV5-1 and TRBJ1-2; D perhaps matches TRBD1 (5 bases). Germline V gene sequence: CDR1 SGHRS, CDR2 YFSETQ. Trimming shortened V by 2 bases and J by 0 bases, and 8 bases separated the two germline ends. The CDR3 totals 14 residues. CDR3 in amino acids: CASSFGGANYGYTF. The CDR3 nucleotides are TGCGCCAGCAGCTTTGGGGGAGCTAACTATGGCTACACCTTC.

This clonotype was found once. CDR3 residues: CSARDPGTHTGELFF. For the CDR3, the DNA is TGCAGTGCTAGAGATCCAGGGACTCACACCGGGGAGCTGTTTTTT. The J gene is TRBJ2-2, the V gene TRBV20-1; D might be TRBD2 (6 bases). The V gene's germline CDR1 is DFQATT and CDR2 SNEGSKA (reference sequence). The length of the CDR3 is 15 residues. V lost 0 bases and J 3 bases, leaving 11 bases between the germline ends.

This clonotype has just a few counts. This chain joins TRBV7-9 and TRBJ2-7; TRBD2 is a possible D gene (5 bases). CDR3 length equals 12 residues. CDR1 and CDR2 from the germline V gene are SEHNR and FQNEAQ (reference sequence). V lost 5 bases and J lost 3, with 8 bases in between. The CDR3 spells CASSGSDYEQYF. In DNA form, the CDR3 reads TGTGCCAGCAGCGGTAGCGACTACGAGCAGTACTTC.

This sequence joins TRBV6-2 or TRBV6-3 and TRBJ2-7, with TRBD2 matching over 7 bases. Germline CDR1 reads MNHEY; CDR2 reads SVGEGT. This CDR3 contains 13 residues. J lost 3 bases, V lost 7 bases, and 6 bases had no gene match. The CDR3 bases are TGTGCCAGCAAGGCTAGCGGAAACTACGAGCAGTACTTC. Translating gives CASKASGNYEQYF.

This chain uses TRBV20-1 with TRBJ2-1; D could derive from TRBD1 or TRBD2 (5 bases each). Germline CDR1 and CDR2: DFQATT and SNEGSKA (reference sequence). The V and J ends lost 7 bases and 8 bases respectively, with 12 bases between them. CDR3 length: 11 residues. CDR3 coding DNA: TGCAGTGTAGGGGACGTGTATGAGCAGTTCTTC. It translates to CSVGDVYEQFF.

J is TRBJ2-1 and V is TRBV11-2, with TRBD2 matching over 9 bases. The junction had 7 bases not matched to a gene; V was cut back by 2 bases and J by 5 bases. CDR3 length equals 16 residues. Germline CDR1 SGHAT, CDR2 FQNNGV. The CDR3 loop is CASSLRREGFHNEQFF. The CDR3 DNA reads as TGTGCCAGCAGCTTACGGCGGGAGGGCTTCCACAATGAGCAGTTCTTC.

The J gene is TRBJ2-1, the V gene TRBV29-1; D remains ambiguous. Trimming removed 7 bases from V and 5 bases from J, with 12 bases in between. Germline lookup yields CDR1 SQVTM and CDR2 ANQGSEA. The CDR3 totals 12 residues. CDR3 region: CSASRSNNEQFF. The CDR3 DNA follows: TGCAGCGCATCCCGCTCTAACAATGAGCAGTTCTTC.

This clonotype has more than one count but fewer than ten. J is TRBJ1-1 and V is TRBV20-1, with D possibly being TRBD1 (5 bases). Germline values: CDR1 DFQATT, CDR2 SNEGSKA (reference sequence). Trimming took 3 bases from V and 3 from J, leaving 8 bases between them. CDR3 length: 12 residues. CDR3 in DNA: TGCAGTGCTAGGGCAGGGCACACTGAAGCTTTCTTT. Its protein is CSARAGHTEAFF.

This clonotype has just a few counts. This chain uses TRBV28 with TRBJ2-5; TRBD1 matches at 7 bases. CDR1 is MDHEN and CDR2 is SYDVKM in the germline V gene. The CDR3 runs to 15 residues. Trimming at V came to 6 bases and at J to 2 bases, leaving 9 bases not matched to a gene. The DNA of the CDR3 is TGTGCCAGCAGCACCTCGGGACAGATACAAGAGACCCAGTACTTC. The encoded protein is CASSTSGQIQETQYF.

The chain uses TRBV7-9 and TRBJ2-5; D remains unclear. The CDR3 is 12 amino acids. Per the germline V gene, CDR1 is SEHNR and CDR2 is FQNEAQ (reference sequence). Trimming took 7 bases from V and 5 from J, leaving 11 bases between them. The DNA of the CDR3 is TGTGCCAGCAATCCTACGGGTGAGACCCAGTACTTC. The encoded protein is CASNPTGETQYF.

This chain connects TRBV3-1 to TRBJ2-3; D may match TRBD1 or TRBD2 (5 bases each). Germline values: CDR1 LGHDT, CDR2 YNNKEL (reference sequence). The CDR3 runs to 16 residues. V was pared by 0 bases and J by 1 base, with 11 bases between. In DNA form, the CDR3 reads TGTGCCAGCAGCCAAGATCCGGGACGGGGCACAGATACGCAGTATTTT. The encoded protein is CASSQDPGRGTDTQYF.

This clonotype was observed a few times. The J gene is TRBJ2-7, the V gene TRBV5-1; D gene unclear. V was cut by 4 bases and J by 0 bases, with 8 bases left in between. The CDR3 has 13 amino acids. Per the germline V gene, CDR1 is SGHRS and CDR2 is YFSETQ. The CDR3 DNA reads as TGCGCCAGCAGCGAGGTGGGCTCCTACGAGCAGTACTTC. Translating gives CASSEVGSYEQYF. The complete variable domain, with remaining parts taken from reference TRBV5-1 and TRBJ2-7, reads KAGVTQTPRYLIKTRGQQVTLSCSPISGHRSVSWYQQTPGQGLQFLFEYFSETQRNKGNFPGRFSGRQFSNSRSEMNVSTLELGDSALYLCASSEVGSYEQYFGPGTRLTVT.

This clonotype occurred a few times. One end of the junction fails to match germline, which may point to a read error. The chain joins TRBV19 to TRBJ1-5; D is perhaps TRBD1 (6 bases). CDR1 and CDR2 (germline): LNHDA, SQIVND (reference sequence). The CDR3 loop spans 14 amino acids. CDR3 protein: CASSIETGNQPQHF. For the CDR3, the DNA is TGTGCCAGCAGTATCGAGACAGGTAATCAGCCCCAGCATTTT. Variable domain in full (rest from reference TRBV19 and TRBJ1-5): DGGITQSPKYLFRKEGQNVTLSCEQNLNHDAMYWYRQDPGQGLRLIYYSQIVNDFQKGDIAEGYSVSREKKESFPLTVTSAQKNPTAFYLCASSIETGNQPQHFGDGTRLSIL.

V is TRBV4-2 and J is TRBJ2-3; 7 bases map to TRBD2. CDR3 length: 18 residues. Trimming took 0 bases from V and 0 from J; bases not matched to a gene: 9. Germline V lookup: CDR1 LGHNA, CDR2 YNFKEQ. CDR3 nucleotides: TGTGCCAGCAGCCAAGATAATGGGGGGGAGATTAGCACAGATACGCAGTATTTT. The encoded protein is CASSQDNGGEISTDTQYF.

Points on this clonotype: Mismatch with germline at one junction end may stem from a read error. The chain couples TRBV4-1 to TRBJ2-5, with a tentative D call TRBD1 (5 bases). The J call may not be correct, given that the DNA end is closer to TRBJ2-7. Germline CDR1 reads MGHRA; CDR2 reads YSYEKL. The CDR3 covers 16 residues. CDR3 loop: CASSQERGFTSHEQYF. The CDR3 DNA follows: TGCGCCAGCAGCCAAGAAAGGGGTTTTACCTCCCACGAGCAGTACTTC.

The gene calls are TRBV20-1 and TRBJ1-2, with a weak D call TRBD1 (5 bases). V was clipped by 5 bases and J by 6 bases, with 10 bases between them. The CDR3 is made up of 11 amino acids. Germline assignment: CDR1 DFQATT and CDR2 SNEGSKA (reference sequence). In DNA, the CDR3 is TGCAGTGCTGCCCCAGGGAATGGCTACACCTTC. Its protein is CSAAPGNGYTF.